A single sample gave rise to the 27 T cell receptor beta chains below, sequenced in a study of blood T cell repertoires in COVID-19. Sequenced by immunoSEQ multiplex PCR; TCRdb stores in-frame clones only, minus some. The sample carries approximately 15,000 clones, over 75% recorded once. Input material: peripheral blood. The receptors originated from a human donor in a cohort sampled during active COVID-19.

This clone was detected only a few times. The chain uses TRBV5-4 and TRBJ1-2; D might be TRBD1 (5 bases). V lost 0 bases to trimming and J lost 1 base, with 7 bases between them. Germline V gives CDR1 SGHNT, CDR2 YYREEE (reference sequence). This CDR3 is 14 amino acids long. The chain's CDR3 is CASSLEQGNYGYTF. In DNA, the CDR3 is TGTGCCAGCAGCTTGGAGCAGGGTAACTATGGCTACACCTTC.

This clone showed up just once. This rearrangement joins TRBV29-1 to TRBJ1-3, with 7 bases identical to TRBD1. The CDR3 contains 15 residues. In germline, CDR1 is SQVTM, CDR2 ANQGSEA. Trimming removed 5 bases from V and 0 bases from J; junction bases left unmatched: 7. The CDR3 loop is CSVSRDSNSGNTIYF. CDR3 DNA: TGCAGCGTTTCCCGGGACAGCAACTCTGGAAACACCATATATTTT.

This chain connects TRBV5-1 to TRBJ2-7; the match to TRBD1 covers 8 bases. CDR3 length: 14 amino acids. V gave up 0 bases and J gave up 6 bases; unmatched junction bases: 5. Per the germline V gene, CDR1 is SGHRS and CDR2 is YFSETQ. The CDR3 here is CASSLGTGSFEQYF. The CDR3 DNA follows: TGCGCCAGCAGCTTGGGGACAGGGAGTTTCGAGCAGTACTTC. Combining the CDR3 with reference TRBV5-1 and TRBJ2-7 gives the whole variable domain KAGVTQTPRYLIKTRGQQVTLSCSPISGHRSVSWYQQTPGQGLQFLFEYFSETQRNKGNFPGRFSGRQFSNSRSEMNVSTLELGDSALYLCASSLGTGSFEQYFGPGTRLTVT.

This chain uses TRBV3-1 (or the pseudogene TRBV3-2) with TRBJ1-1, with a weak D call TRBD1 (6 bases). V was trimmed by 4 bases and J by 1 base, leaving 16 bases between them. Germline CDR1 LGHDT, CDR2 YNNKEL (reference sequence). The CDR3 totals 16 residues. This chain's CDR3 is CASSPMNRAWNTEAFF. In nucleotides, the CDR3 is TGTGCCAGCAGCCCGATGAACAGGGCGTGGAACACTGAAGCTTTCTTT.

V usage is TRBV11-3 and J usage is TRBJ2-5; D gene uncertain. Germline V gene data show CDR1 as SGHNT and CDR2 as YENEEA. CDR3 length equals 13 residues. The germline V and J ends were trimmed by 0 bases and 4 bases, with 6 bases remaining between them. The DNA of the CDR3 is TGTGCCAGCAGCTTAGAGGGCGCAGAGACCCAGTACTTC. This sequence encodes CASSLEGAETQYF.

This clone appeared a single time. V and J are TRBV16 and TRBJ1-2; TRBD1 aligns across 8 bases. The CDR3 contains 12 residues. Germline V gives CDR1 KGHSY, CDR2 FQNENV. V shed 6 bases and J 8 bases; nucleotides not matched to a gene: 5. In DNA form, the CDR3 reads TGTGCCAGCAGTCGGACAGGGAACGGCTACACCTTC. It encodes CASSRTGNGYTF.

J is TRBJ2-5 and V is TRBV24-1; a weak D match, TRBD1 (5 bases). The V gene lost 0 bases and the J gene lost 7 bases, with 8 bases spanning the gap. This CDR3 has 13 amino acids. Germline lookup yields CDR1 KGHDR and CDR2 SFDVKD. The CDR3 spells CATSDLGAGTQYF. CDR3 nucleotides: TGTGCCACCAGTGATTTGGGGGCCGGGACCCAGTACTTC.

This CDR3 reads CAISPLAGDGYEQYF. Written as DNA, the CDR3 is TGTGCCATCAGTCCACTAGCGGGAGATGGCTACGAGCAGTACTTC. V gene TRBV10-3 combines with J gene TRBJ2-7; the match to TRBD2 covers 11 bases. Germline CDR1 and CDR2: ENHRY and SYGVKD. Trimming cost V 5 bases and J 3 bases; bases outside gene matches: 6. The CDR3 has 15 amino acids.

The V gene is TRBV6-5, the J gene TRBJ1-5; tentative D call: TRBD1 (6 bases). The germline V gene encodes CDR1 MNHEY and CDR2 SVGAGI. This CDR3 is 14 amino acids long. Trimming stripped 5 bases from V and 4 bases from J, with 12 bases between. The CDR3 loop is CASSPGQRNQPQHF. CDR3 in DNA: TGTGCCAGCAGTCCCGGACAGCGGAATCAGCCCCAGCATTTT.

This clone was seen just once. The gene calls are TRBV28 and TRBJ2-7; 7 positions match TRBD2. V shed 8 bases and J 0 bases; nucleotides not matched to a gene: 10. The germline V gene has CDR1 MDHEN and CDR2 SYDVKM. There are 15 residues in the CDR3. This CDR3 reads CASVFPGGSSYEQYF. The DNA of the CDR3 is TGTGCCAGCGTTTTCCCAGGCGGGAGCTCCTACGAGCAGTACTTC.

The rearrangement joins TRBV28 to TRBJ2-3; D is ambiguous. This CDR3 has 13 amino acids. Germline values: CDR1 MDHEN, CDR2 SYDVKM. The V end was cut by 10 bases, the J end by 4 bases, with 15 bases between. CDR3 DNA sequence: TGTGCCACCTCGTGGGTGGGCCCAGATACGCAGTATTTT. Amino acids: CATSWVGPDTQYF.

The chain is built from TRBV7-2 and TRBJ2-5; 13 bases agree with TRBD2. Trimming took 1 base from V and 5 from J; bases not matched to a gene: 13. Germline CDR1 and CDR2: SGHTA and FQGNSA. CDR3 length equals 19 residues. In DNA form, the CDR3 reads TGTGCCAGCAGCTTAGTGGGGCCCTTACTAGCGGGAGGGCGCGAGACCCAGTACTTC. This encodes CASSLVGPLLAGGRETQYF.

The rearrangement links TRBV5-5 to TRBJ2-7; maybe TRBD1 (6 bases). The germline V gene has CDR1 SGHKS and CDR2 YYEKEE (reference sequence). The CDR3 contains 13 residues. Trimming removed 1 base at V and 8 bases at J, with 13 bases between. CDR3 loop: CASSLQGSAKQYF. CDR3 sequence (DNA): TGTGCCAGCAGCTTGCAGGGGTCTGCCAAGCAGTACTTC.

This chain joins TRBV7-8 and TRBJ2-7, with D tentatively TRBD2 (6 bases). Germline V lookup: CDR1 SGHVS, CDR2 FQNEAQ. CDR3 length: 14 amino acids. The V end lost 4 bases, the J end lost 4 bases, and 14 bases lay between the germline ends. CDR3 bases: TGTGCCAGCAGCTCACGGGGGTTAGGGTACGAGCAGTACTTC. Amino acid sequence: CASSSRGLGYEQYF.

The chain is built from TRBV27 and TRBJ1-4; TRBD1 is a possible D gene (5 bases). Germline CDR1 MNHEY, CDR2 SMNVEV (reference sequence). V lost 0 bases and J lost 1, with 12 bases in between. This CDR3 spans 17 amino acids. The CDR3 DNA sequence: TGTGCCAGCAGTTTATCGGTCAGGGACTTAACTAATGAAAAACTGTTTTTT. Its translation is CASSLSVRDLTNEKLFF.

V gene TRBV5-8 combines with J gene TRBJ2-1, with D tentatively TRBD2 (5 bases). V was trimmed by 2 bases and J by 8 bases, leaving 14 bases between them. CDR3 length equals 14 residues. Germline CDR1 and CDR2: SGHTS and YDEGEE. CDR3 region: CASSLGVWRDEQFF. Here the CDR3 DNA reads TGTGCCAGCAGCTTAGGAGTTTGGCGGGATGAGCAGTTCTTC.

The chain has TRBV27 and TRBJ1-5; D not certain. This CDR3 has 16 amino acids. CDR1 is MNHEY, CDR2 SMNVEV, per germline (reference sequence). Trimming left V 5 bases short and J 0 bases short, with 14 bases between. In DNA form, the CDR3 reads TGTGCCAGCAGTCTGTTAGACTCTTATAGCAATCAGCCCCAGCATTTT. It codes for CASSLLDSYSNQPQHF.

The chain is built from TRBV19 and TRBJ2-2; the match to TRBD2 covers 11 bases. The junction had 26 bases not matched to a gene; V was cut back by 2 bases and J by 6 bases. Germline V gene sequence: CDR1 LNHDA, CDR2 SQIVND (reference sequence). CDR3 length: 23 residues. CDR3 nucleotides: TGTGCCAGTAGTATAAGACGGCAGGGAGGTTGGCTGACTAGCGGGACTTGGGCCGGGGAGCTGTTTTTT. Its protein is CASSIRRQGGWLTSGTWAGELFF. Based on the CDR3 plus reference TRBV19 and TRBJ2-2, the full variable domain is DGGITQSPKYLFRKEGQNVTLSCEQNLNHDAMYWYRQDPGQGLRLIYYSQIVNDFQKGDIAEGYSVSREKKESFPLTVTSAQKNPTAFYLCASSIRRQGGWLTSGTWAGELFFGEGSRLTVL.

V and J are TRBV14 and TRBJ1-6; D is unresolved. Trimming removed 4 bases from V and 13 bases from J, with 14 bases in between. Germline CDR1 and CDR2: SGHDN and FVKESK. The CDR3 is 13 residues long. The CDR3 coding sequence is TGTGCCAGCAGCCTCCCCGGGGTGGGCCCCCTCCACTTT. It codes for CASSLPGVGPLHF.

The V and J genes are TRBV19 and TRBJ1-6; D may be TRBD1 (5 bases). The V end was cut by 8 bases, the J end by 4 bases, with 18 bases between. The germline CDR1 and CDR2 sequences are LNHDA and SQIVND (reference sequence). CDR3 length: 16 amino acids. Here the CDR3 DNA reads TGTGCCAGTCGCCAGACGGGGGGTCATTATAATTCACCCCTCCACTTT. Its protein is CASRQTGGHYNSPLHF.

In this sample, this clone turned up once. The rearrangement joins TRBV5-4 to TRBJ1-2, with D possibly matching TRBD1 (6 bases). This CDR3 has 11 residues. Trimming removed 7 bases from V and 9 bases from J, with 13 bases in between. Germline CDR1 reads SGHNT; CDR2 reads YYREEE (reference sequence). CDR3 bases: TGTGCCAGCCGTAAGGACAGTCGCTACACCTTC. It codes for CASRKDSRYTF.

The chain has TRBV6-4 and TRBJ2-7; 9 bases fit TRBD1. V was pared by 7 bases and J by 2 bases, with 6 bases of the junction left unmatched. CDR1 is MRHNA and CDR2 is SNTAGT in the germline V gene. The CDR3 has 14 residues. CDR3 sequence: CASIRQGGTYEQYF. The CDR3 DNA reads as TGTGCCAGCATAAGACAGGGGGGTACCTACGAGCAGTACTTC.

This chain uses TRBV7-2 with TRBJ2-2; 10 positions agree with TRBD1. The V gene's germline CDR1 is SGHTA and CDR2 FQGNSA. This CDR3 is built from 15 residues. Germline trimming cut 5 bases from V and 6 bases from J; bases unmatched to any gene: 6. The CDR3 coding sequence is TGTGCCAGCAGCACAGACAGGGGGCGCGCCGGGGAGCTGTTTTTT. This encodes CASSTDRGRAGELFF.

This clone was found many times. At one of its ends the junction is not consistent with the germline gene, which may arise from a read error. The genes are TRBV27 and TRBJ2-7; 9 nucleotides align to TRBD1. This CDR3 spans 13 amino acids. CDR1 is MNHEY, CDR2 SMNVEV, per germline (reference sequence). CDR3 in amino acids: CASSFDSGQGRNF. The CDR3 DNA is TGTGCCAGCAGTTTCGATTCGGGACAGGGCCGGAACTTC.

This chain uses TRBV13 with TRBJ2-7, with a possible D match to TRBD1 (6 bases). This CDR3 comprises 14 residues. Trimming stripped 6 bases from V and 2 bases from J, with 14 bases between. Germline V gene lookup returns CDR1 PRHDT and CDR2 FYEKMQ (reference sequence). CDR3 loop: CASSPSGATYEQYF. The CDR3 nucleotides read TGTGCCAGCAGTCCTTCAGGGGCCACCTACGAGCAGTACTTC. The full variable domain, in which reference TRBV13 and TRBJ2-7 provide the parts outside the CDR3, is AAGVIQSPRHLIKEKRETATLKCYPIPRHDTVYWYQQGPGQDPQFLISFYEKMQSDKGSIPDRFSAQQFSDYHSELNMSSLELGDSALYFCASSPSGATYEQYFGPGTRLTVT.

V usage is TRBV7-9 and J usage is TRBJ1-3; the D gene is possibly TRBD1 (5 bases). The length of the CDR3 is 15 residues. Germline V gives CDR1 SEHNR, CDR2 FQNEAQ (reference sequence). V was trimmed by 1 base and J by 2 bases, leaving 9 bases between them. The CDR3 here is CASSLGAGPGNTIYF. CDR3 DNA: TGTGCCAGCAGCTTAGGGGCAGGGCCTGGAAACACCATATATTTT.

This chain connects TRBV7-2 to TRBJ1-5, with a tentative D call TRBD1 (5 bases). CDR3 length: 16 amino acids. Germline V CDR1 and CDR2: SGHTA, FQGNSA. Trimming stripped 1 base from V and 0 bases from J, with 10 bases between. The CDR3 here is CASSLDAGGSNQPQHF. The CDR3 DNA follows: TGTGCCAGCAGCTTAGATGCCGGGGGTAGCAATCAGCCCCAGCATTTT.